A selection of T cell receptor beta chains follows, all from one sample in a study of T cell responses to AZD1222 COVID-19 vaccine. Clones were sequenced by immunoSEQ multiplex PCR, and TCRdb holds only the in-frame ones, with some missing. The data hold about 120,000 clones, with 85% to 95% observed a single time. The sample consisted of peripheral blood, taken 28 days after the second AZD1222 dose. The source is an adult who received the AZD1222 COVID-19 vaccine. Each CDR3 is given with its conserved first and last residue. A D gene is named only where the DNA matches it firmly. Size is omitted from some rows. Given values are once, few, many or a class for expanded clones.

size	J	V	D	CDR3	DNA
medium-sized	TRBJ1-1	TRBV6-5	NA	CASSYSYNRENTEAFF	TGTGCCAGCAGTTACTCGTATAACAGGGAGAACACTGAAGCTTTCTTT
NA	TRBJ1-1	TRBV7-3	TRBD1	CASSSPGTGVTEAFF	TGTGCCAGCAGCTCCCCCGGGACAGGGGTGACTGAAGCTTTCTTT
NA	TRBJ2-1	TRBV6-2/TRBV6-3	NA	CASSTLVNEQFF	TGTGCCAGCAGTACACTAGTCAATGAGCAGTTCTTC
NA	TRBJ1-5	TRBV7-8	NA	CASTPQRMGNQPQHF	TGTGCCAGCACCCCACAGAGGATGGGCAATCAGCCCCAGCATTTT
NA	TRBJ2-1	TRBV15	NA	CATSSGGTYNEQFF	TGTGCCACCAGCTCCGGTGGGACTTACAATGAGCAGTTCTTC
once	TRBJ2-1	TRBV10-3	NA	CAISESGGGSYNEQFF	TGTGCCATCAGTGAGTCGGGCGGAGGATCCTACAATGAGCAGTTCTTC
NA	TRBJ1-5	TRBV10-3	NA	CAIRRGGNQPQHF	TGTGCCATCAGACGGGGGGGCAATCAGCCCCAGCATTTT
few	TRBJ1-2	TRBV2	TRBD1	CASFRTGYGYTF	TGTGCCAGCTTCCGGACAGGGTATGGCTACACCTTC
once	TRBJ1-1	TRBV7-3	NA	CASSIGPVNTEAFF	TGTGCCAGCAGCATTGGACCGGTTAACACTGAAGCTTTCTTT
NA	TRBJ2-7	TRBV3-1/TRBV3-2	NA	CASSQDVPDEQYF	TGTGCCAGCAGCCAAGACGTTCCCGACGAGCAGTACTTC
NA	TRBJ2-3	TRBV6-2/TRBV6-3	TRBD2	CASSNPGTSVITDTQYF	TGTGCCAGCAGTAATCCCGGGACTAGCGTAATCACAGATACGCAGTATTTT
NA	TRBJ2-7	TRBV27	NA	CASSLEGASYEQYF	TGTGCCAGCAGTTTGGAGGGGGCCTCCTACGAGCAGTACTTC
NA	TRBJ1-1	TRBV5-8	NA	CASSWSVNTEAFF	TGTGCCAGCAGCTGGTCAGTGAACACTGAAGCTTTCTTT
NA	TRBJ2-7	TRBV19	TRBD2	CASSVGGRGEQYF	TGTGCCAGTAGCGTCGGCGGGAGGGGCGAGCAGTACTTC
NA	TRBJ1-1	TRBV27	NA	CASSLSVRWVTEAFF	TGTGCCAGCTCCCTCTCCGTGAGGTGGGTCACTGAAGCTTTCTTT
NA	TRBJ2-3	TRBV7-3	TRBD2	CASSSRPTGGPGKDTQYF	TGTGCCAGCAGCTCCCGCCCGACGGGAGGGCCGGGGAAAGATACGCAGTATTTT